The clone carrying this T cell receptor (beta chain) was counted between two and nine times. The antigen is unknown. This CDR3 is 14 amino acids long. Germline CDR1 reads MGHDK; CDR2 reads SYGVNS. The V segment lost 6 bases and the J segment 9 bases; nucleotides outside the gene matches: 11. The sample is drawn from a study of blood T cells in healthy people across ages. Whole-study results and caveats: Researchers judged that diversity estimates from one million T cells fell short of true values. Older individuals had lower TCR beta diversity per million T cells (the decline was roughly linear).

For the second PCR, which ran for roughly 6 to 12 cycles, a sample-barcoded 5' primer and a J-beta primer mix were used. Researchers report that a template-switch adaptor with 12 random nucleotides tagged each cDNA molecule. A single record per CDR3 protein comes from TCRdb applying MiXCR to the 5' RACE reads. The sample lists roughly 720,000 distinct CDR3 sequences, about 55% occurring once. V is TRBV25-1 and J is TRBJ1-2, with 9 positions matching TRBD1. Sequencing input: blood. This sequence was found in an elderly man in good health. This CDR3 reads CASRETGTGFRYTF. DNA for the CDR3: TGTGCCAGCAGAGAAACCGGGACAGGGTTCCGCTACACCTTC.